These T cell receptor beta chains were read from a single sample in a study of T cell repertoires in cytomegalovirus infection. TCRdb re-called the reads with MiXCR, one entry per CDR3 protein. This table has under 800,000 distinct CDR3 sequences, more than 20% appearing once. The specimen sequenced was CD8+ T cells from PBMCs. The source is a human donor in good health (CMV status not recorded). Some clones in this sample may be carry-over from other donors' samples. Both conserved end residues are part of each CDR3. A D gene is named only where the DNA matches it firmly.

v_gene,d_gene,j_gene,CDR3aa
TRBV6-5,TRBD1,TRBJ1-6,CASSPAAGTVNSPLHF
TRBV28,NA,TRBJ1-5,CASSPGGPQHF
TRBV29-1,NA,TRBJ2-2,CSVPRGNTGELFF
TRBV28,NA,TRBJ2-3,CASSLEESLETTDTQYF
TRBV7-9,NA,TRBJ1-1,CASSSSETLVNTEAFF
TRBV13,TRBD2,TRBJ2-7,CASSSPLAGGAYEQYF
TRBV7-6,NA,TRBJ2-1,CASSGGTEPYNEQFF
TRBV4-1,NA,TRBJ1-1,CASSQALQGGTEAFF
TRBV7-8,NA,TRBJ1-2,CVSSYNILEEANYGYTF
TRBV7-9,TRBD1,TRBJ2-1,CASRWTGSYNEQFF
TRBV19,TRBD1,TRBJ2-1,CASSIVNRGVYNEQFF
TRBV4-1,NA,TRBJ1-1,CASSQEEGGNTEAFF
TRBV7-2,TRBD2,TRBJ2-2,CASSLRGGEGTGELFF
TRBV20-1,TRBD2,TRBJ2-1,CSARGRAAGFYNEQFF
TRBV10-3,NA,TRBJ2-3,CATLGGEGGTDTQYF
TRBV6-1,NA,TRBJ2-3,CASSEVPADTQYF
TRBV6-6,TRBD2,TRBJ2-1,CASSPTSGGAYEQFF
TRBV2,TRBD1,TRBJ2-2,CASEGQGLNTGELFF
TRBV12-3/TRBV12-4,TRBD2,TRBJ2-1,CASRRLAGRSYNEQFF
TRBV29-1,NA,TRBJ2-2,CSVYGSRDSTGELFF
TRBV29-1,NA,TRBJ2-4,CSVDSGKNIQYF
TRBV7-8,NA,TRBJ1-2,CASTAGANNNYGYTF
TRBV6-8,TRBD2,TRBJ2-3,CASSPIAGGITDTQYF
TRBV28,TRBD2,TRBJ2-1,CASSLLAEAYNEQFF
TRBV20-1,NA,TRBJ1-5,CSARDDGAWVLQPQHF
TRBV27,NA,TRBJ1-6,CASTEGNSPLHF
TRBV11-2,NA,TRBJ1-1,CASSSSTEEGTTEAFF
TRBV12-3/TRBV12-4,NA,TRBJ1-6,CASSHNHNSPLHF
TRBV7-3,TRBD2,TRBJ2-1,CASSLGGGLSYNEQFF
TRBV7-9,NA,TRBJ1-2,CASSPSLPNYGYTF
TRBV5-5,NA,TRBJ1-6,CASSTGQGSPLHF
TRBV20-1,NA,TRBJ2-1,CSARSRLGAGAPNEQFF
TRBV7-9,TRBD2,TRBJ2-1,CASSSRLAGTHEQFF
TRBV13,TRBD2,TRBJ2-3,CASSSEGAGSTDTQYF
TRBV7-8,TRBD1,TRBJ1-4,CASSPPGQGNEKLFF
TRBV2,NA,TRBJ2-2,CASSGRTANTGELFF
TRBV6-5,NA,TRBJ2-3,CASSYSMDTDTQYF
TRBV9,NA,TRBJ1-1,CASSEGYNTEAFF
TRBV27,NA,TRBJ2-1,CASSKRMSYNEQFF
TRBV6-8,TRBD1,TRBJ2-2,CTSSYWGTGGTGELFF
TRBV28,NA,TRBJ1-1,CASSLGKAGWSTEAFF
TRBV18,NA,TRBJ2-3,CASSSPERIADTQYF
TRBV7-9,TRBD1,TRBJ1-2,CASRAPTGGNYGYTF
TRBV29-1,TRBD2,TRBJ2-5,CSVEDGLAGPKETQYF
TRBV29-1,TRBD2,TRBJ2-1,CSVPGTSGGFPLNEQFF